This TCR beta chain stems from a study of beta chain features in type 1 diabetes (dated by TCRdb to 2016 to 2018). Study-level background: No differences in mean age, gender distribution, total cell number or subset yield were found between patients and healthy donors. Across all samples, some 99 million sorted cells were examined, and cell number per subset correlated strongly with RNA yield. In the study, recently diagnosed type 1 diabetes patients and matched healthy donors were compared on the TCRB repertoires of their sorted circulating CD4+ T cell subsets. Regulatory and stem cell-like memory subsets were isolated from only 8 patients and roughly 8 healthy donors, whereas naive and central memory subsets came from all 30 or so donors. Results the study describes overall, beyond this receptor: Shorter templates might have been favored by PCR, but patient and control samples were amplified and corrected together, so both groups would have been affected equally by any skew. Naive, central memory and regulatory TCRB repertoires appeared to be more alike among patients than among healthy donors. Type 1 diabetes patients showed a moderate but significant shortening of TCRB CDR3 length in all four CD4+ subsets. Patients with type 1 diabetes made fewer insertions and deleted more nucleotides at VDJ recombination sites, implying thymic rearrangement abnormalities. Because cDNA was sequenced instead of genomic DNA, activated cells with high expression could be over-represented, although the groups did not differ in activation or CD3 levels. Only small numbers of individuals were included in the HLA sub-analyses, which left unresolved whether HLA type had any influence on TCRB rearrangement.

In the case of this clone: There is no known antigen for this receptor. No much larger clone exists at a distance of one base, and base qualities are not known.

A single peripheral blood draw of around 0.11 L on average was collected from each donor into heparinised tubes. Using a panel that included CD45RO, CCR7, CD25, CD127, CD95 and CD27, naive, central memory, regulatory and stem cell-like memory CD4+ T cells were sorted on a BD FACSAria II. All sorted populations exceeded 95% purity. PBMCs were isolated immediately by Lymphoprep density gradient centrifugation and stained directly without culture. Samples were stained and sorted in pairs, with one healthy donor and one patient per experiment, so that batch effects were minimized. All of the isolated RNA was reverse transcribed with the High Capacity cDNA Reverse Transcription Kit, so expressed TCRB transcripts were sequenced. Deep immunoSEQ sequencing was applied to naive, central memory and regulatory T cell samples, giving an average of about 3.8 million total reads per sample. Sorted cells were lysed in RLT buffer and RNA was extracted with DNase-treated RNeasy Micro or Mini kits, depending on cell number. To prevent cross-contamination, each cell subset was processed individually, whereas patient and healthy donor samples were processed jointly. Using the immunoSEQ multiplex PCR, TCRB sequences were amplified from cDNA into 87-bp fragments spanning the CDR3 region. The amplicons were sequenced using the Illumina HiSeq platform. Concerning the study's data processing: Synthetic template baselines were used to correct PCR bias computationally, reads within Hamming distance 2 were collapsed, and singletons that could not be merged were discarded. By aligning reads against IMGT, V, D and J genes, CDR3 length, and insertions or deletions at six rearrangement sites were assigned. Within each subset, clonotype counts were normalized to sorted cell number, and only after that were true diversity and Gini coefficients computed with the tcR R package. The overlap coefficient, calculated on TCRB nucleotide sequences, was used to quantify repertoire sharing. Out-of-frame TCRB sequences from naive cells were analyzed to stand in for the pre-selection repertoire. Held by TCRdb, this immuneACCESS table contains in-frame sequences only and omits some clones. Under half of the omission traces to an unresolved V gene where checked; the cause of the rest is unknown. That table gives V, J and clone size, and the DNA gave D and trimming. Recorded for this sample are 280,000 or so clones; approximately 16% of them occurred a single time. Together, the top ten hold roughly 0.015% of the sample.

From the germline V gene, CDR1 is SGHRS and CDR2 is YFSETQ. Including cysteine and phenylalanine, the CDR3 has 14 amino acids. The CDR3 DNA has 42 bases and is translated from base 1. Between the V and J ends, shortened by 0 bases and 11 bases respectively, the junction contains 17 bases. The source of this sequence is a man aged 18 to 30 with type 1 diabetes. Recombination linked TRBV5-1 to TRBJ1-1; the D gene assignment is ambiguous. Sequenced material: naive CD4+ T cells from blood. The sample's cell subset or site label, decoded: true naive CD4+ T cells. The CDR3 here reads CASSLEDPWQRAFF. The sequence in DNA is TGCGCCAGCAGCTTGGAGGATCCCTGGCAGCGGGCTTTCTTT.